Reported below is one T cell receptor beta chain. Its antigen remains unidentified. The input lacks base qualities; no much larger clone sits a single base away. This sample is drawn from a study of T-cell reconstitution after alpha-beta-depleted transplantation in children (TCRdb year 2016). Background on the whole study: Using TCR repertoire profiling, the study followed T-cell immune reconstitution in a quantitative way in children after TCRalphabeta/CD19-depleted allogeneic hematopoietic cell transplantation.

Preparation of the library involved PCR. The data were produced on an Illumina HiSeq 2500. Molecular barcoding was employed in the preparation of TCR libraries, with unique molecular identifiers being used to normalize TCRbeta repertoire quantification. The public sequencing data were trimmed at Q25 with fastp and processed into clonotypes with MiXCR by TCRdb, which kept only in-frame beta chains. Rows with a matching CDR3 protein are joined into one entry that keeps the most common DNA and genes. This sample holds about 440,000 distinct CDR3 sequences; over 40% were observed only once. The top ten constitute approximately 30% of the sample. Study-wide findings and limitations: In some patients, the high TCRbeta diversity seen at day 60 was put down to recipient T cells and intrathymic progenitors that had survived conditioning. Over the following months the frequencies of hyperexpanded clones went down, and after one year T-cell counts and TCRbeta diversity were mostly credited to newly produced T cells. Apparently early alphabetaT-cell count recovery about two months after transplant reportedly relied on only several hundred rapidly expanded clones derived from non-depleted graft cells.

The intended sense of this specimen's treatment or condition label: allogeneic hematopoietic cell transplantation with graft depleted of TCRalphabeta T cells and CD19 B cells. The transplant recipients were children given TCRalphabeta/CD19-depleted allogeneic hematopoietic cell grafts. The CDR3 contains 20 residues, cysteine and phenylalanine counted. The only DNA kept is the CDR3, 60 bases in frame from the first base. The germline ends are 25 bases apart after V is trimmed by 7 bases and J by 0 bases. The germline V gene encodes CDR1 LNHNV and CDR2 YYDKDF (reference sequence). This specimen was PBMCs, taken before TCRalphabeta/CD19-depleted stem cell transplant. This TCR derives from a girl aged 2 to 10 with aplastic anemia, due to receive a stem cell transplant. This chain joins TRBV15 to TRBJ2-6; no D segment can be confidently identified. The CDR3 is CATTMETATIYYSGANVLTF. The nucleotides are TGTGCCACCACTATGGAAACAGCCACGATATACTACTCTGGGGCCAACGTCCTGACTTTC.